These 24 T cell receptor beta chains originate from one sample sequenced in a study of T cells in women clearing cervical HPV infection. Some clones are missing from TCRdb's copy, which holds only in-frame ones; the method was immunoSEQ multiplex PCR. The sample table includes about 39,000 clones. Input material: blood buffy coat. The receptors were sampled from a woman aged 18 to 69 with a cervical HPV16 infection that either progressed to CIN3+ or cleared (not recorded which).

As for this clone: The CDR3 end is not reached by the read, which stops 3 residues before it; the germline J gene fills it in. This sequence joins TRBV7-3 and TRBJ2-2, with D possibly being TRBD1 (5 bases). CDR3 length: 18 amino acids. Germline V CDR1 and CDR2: SGHTA, FQGTGA. The chain's CDR3 is CASSSRLGSVSGANVLFF. The part of the CDR3 DNA that was read is TGTGCCAGCAGCTCCCGGCTAGGCTCGGTCTCTGGGGCCAACGTG.

Of note for this clone: The read is 3 residues too short to cover the CDR3 end, so that end is filled in from the germline J gene. The gene calls are TRBV29-1 and TRBJ1-2; D not resolved. The CDR3 loop spans 11 amino acids. Trimming left V 5 bases short and J 1 base short, with 5 bases between. The germline V gene has CDR1 SQVTM and CDR2 ANQGSEA. CDR3 amino acids: CSVNGNYGYTF. The DNA read from the CDR3 is TGCAGCGTTAACGGTAACTATGGC.

In the case of this clone: The read is 3 residues too short to cover the CDR3 end, so that end is filled in from the germline J gene. The V gene is TRBV7-9, the J gene TRBJ2-4; 7 nucleotides agree with TRBD1. The CDR3 consists of 14 residues. Germline CDR1 and CDR2: SEHNR and FQNEAQ (reference sequence). The chain's CDR3 is CASSSLTGTDGQYF. The DNA read from the CDR3 is TGTGCCAGCAGCTCTCTGACAGGGACGGATGGT.

As concerns this clone: Sequencing ends 3 residues short of the CDR3 end; the germline J gene provides the rest. The chain recombines TRBV19 with TRBJ2-7; no firm D call. This CDR3 contains 13 residues. V gave up 4 bases and J gave up 3 bases, with 10 bases separating them. Germline V lookup: CDR1 LNHDA, CDR2 SQIVND (reference sequence). The covered CDR3 bases are TGTGCCAGTAGTAATCTTCTAGGCTACGAG. Its protein is CASSNLLGYE. The whole CDR3 sequence reads CASSNLLGYEQYF.

A remark on this clone: The CDR3 goes on 3 residues after the read ends, and that part is filled in from the germline J gene. The J gene is TRBJ1-1, the V gene TRBV7-7, with 7 bases lining up with TRBD1. The CDR3 spans 15 residues. In germline, CDR1 is SSHAT, CDR2 FNYEAQ (reference sequence). The CDR3 spells CASSHLRQGQETAFF. The part of the CDR3 DNA that was read is TGTGCCAGCAGCCACCTTCGACAGGGACAAGAGACA.

Details on this clone: The CDR3 is cut off 3 residues early in the read; its end comes from the germline J gene. V and J are TRBV2 and TRBJ2-7; 8 bases are shared with TRBD1. The junction had 10 bases not matched to a gene; V was cut back by 7 bases and J by 5 bases. The CDR3 length is 14 residues. Per germline, CDR1 SNHLY and CDR2 FYNNEI. The DNA read from the CDR3 is TGTGCCAGCACGAATAACAGGGGGGCCCACGAG. Translated: CASTNNRGAHE. The entire CDR3 reads CASTNNRGAHEQYF.

This chain's CDR3 is CASSYDPGWSGSEQFF. The sequenced CDR3 bases are TGTGCCAGCAGTTACGATCCAGGGTGGAGTGGATCTGAG. J is TRBJ2-1 and V is TRBV6-2 or TRBV6-3, with TRBD1 as a possible D gene (5 bases). The sequenced fragment ends 3 residues before the CDR3 boundary, so the rest is inferred from the germline J gene. CDR1 and CDR2 (germline): MNHEY, SVGEGT. V was shortened by 2 bases and J by 9 bases, with 20 bases between the two germline ends. This CDR3 comprises 16 residues.

In the case of this clone: The read terminates 3 residues before the CDR3 end, so the remaining end is supplied by the germline J gene. The chain employs TRBV7-6 and TRBJ2-2; 8 bases are shared with TRBD2. The CDR3 is made up of 15 amino acids. CDR1 and CDR2 (germline): SGHVS, FNYEAQ. J was trimmed by 7 bases and V by 0 bases; bases with no gene match: 4. The DNA read from the CDR3 is TGTGCCAGCAGCTTAGCACCGGGGGGGGACGGGGAG. Translation: CASSLAPGGDGE. The whole CDR3 region reads CASSLAPGGDGELFF.

Notes on this clone: Read sequence stops 3 residues before the CDR3 end, and the germline J gene provides the missing end. The J gene is TRBJ1-6, the V gene TRBV5-1, with D possibly TRBD1 on 5 matching bases. The CDR3 is 16 amino acids. V shed 0 bases and J shed 2 bases, with 9 bases lying between them. CDR1 and CDR2 from the germline V gene are SGHRS and YFSETQ. This CDR3 reads CASSLGGTPYNSPLHF. The DNA read from the CDR3 is TGCGCCAGCAGCTTGGGGGGCACCCCCTATAATTCACCC.

Of note for this clone: The read is 3 residues too short to cover the CDR3 end, so that end is filled in from the germline J gene. This chain connects TRBV9 to TRBJ2-1; no clear D gene. Trimming pared 3 bases from V and 1 base from J, leaving 11 bases between. Germline-derived CDR1 and CDR2 are SGDLS and YYNGEE. CDR3 length equals 15 residues. The part of the CDR3 DNA that was read is TGTGCCAGCAGCGCCGGTGCGGCTTCCTACAATGAG. Translation gives CASSAGAASYNE. The whole CDR3 protein reads CASSAGAASYNEQFF.

Details on this clone: The CDR3 extends 3 residues past the end of the read, so its final part is completed from the germline J gene. The J gene is TRBJ1-4, the V gene TRBV15, with D tentatively TRBD1 (5 bases). Trimming removed 3 bases at V and 6 bases at J, with 8 bases between. CDR1 and CDR2 (germline): LNHNV, YYDKDF (reference sequence). The CDR3 loop spans 13 amino acids. The CDR3 spells CATSSGGDEKLFF. CDR3 DNA, as far as it was read: TGTGCCACCAGCAGCGGAGGGGATGAAAAA.

Details on this clone: The sequence runs out 3 residues before the end of the CDR3; the remainder is reconstructed from the germline J gene. Other DNA variants within this sample encode the same CDR3. The chain joins TRBV19 to TRBJ1-3; D possibly corresponds to TRBD1 (5 bases). This CDR3 contains 15 residues. V was clipped by 4 bases and J by 3 bases, with 13 bases between them. Germline V gene data show CDR1 as LNHDA and CDR2 as SQIVND (reference sequence). The CDR3 DNA, read in part, is TGTGCCAGTAGTAAGATGGACAAAGGTGGAAACACC. Translated: CASSKMDKGGNT. The full CDR3 protein is CASSKMDKGGNTIYF.

Comment on this clone: Germline is not matched at one junction end, which may reflect a read error. The CDR3 sequence: CASSQAEGPHGYTF. Partial CDR3 DNA: TGCGCCAGCAGCCAAGCCGAGGGCCCCCACGGC. The rearrangement links TRBV4-2 to TRBJ1-2, with unresolved D. Read data end 3 residues before the CDR3 end; the end is taken from the germline J gene. The CDR3 has 14 amino acids. CDR1 and CDR2 (germline): LGHNA, YNFKEQ.

Worth noting for this clone: The sequenced fragment ends 3 residues before the CDR3 boundary, so the rest is inferred from the germline J gene. This chain connects TRBV30 to TRBJ2-3, with D perhaps TRBD1 or TRBD2 (5 bases each). Germline loops: CDR1 GTSNPN, CDR2 SVGIG (reference sequence). CDR3 length equals 14 residues. Incomplete CDR3 DNA: TGTGCCGGGACCTTAAAGAGGGTAGGAGAGACG. Translating gives CAGTLKRVGET. The whole CDR3 sequence reads CAGTLKRVGETQYF.

Details on this clone: Read coverage stops 3 residues before the CDR3 terminus; the germline J gene supplies the remainder. The V gene is TRBV11-1, the J gene TRBJ2-5; a possible D gene is TRBD2 (6 bases). CDR1 and CDR2 (germline): SGHAT, FQDESV (reference sequence). Trimming stripped 5 bases from V and 0 bases from J, with 10 bases between. The CDR3 contains 14 residues. The CDR3 sequence: CASSLGLYQETQYF. The sequenced part of the CDR3 DNA is TGTGCCAGCAGCCTTGGACTATACCAAGAGACC.

Comment on this clone: The read stops 3 residues short of the end of the CDR3; the missing end is completed from the germline J gene. This chain links TRBV7-3 with TRBJ2-2; D gene ambiguous. The V gene's germline CDR1 is SGHTA and CDR2 FQGTGA. The CDR3 has 14 residues. The sequenced CDR3 bases are TGTGCCAGCAGCTTATGGTCAACTAATGAAAAG. The encoded protein is CASSLWSTNEK. The full CDR3 sequence reads CASSLWSTNEKLFF.

In regard to this clone: The read finishes 3 residues shy of the CDR3 end, and the germline J gene is used to complete it. The chain recombines TRBV10-1 with TRBJ1-2, with no clear D. CDR3 length: 15 amino acids. Trimming pared 6 bases from V and 4 bases from J, leaving 18 bases between. Germline CDR1 is WNHNN and CDR2 is SYGVQD (reference sequence). CDR3 residues: CASRETRIWLYGYTF. The sequenced part of the CDR3 DNA is TGCGCCAGCAGAGAGACGCGGATTTGGCTCTATGGC.

To note about this clone: The CDR3 goes on 3 residues after the read ends, and that part is filled in from the germline J gene. V gene TRBV19 combines with J gene TRBJ2-4, with D tentatively TRBD2 (6 bases). The CDR3 sequence is 13 residues long. Per germline, CDR1 LNHDA and CDR2 SQIVND (reference sequence). The CDR3 DNA, read in part, is TGTGCCAGTAGTATTTTTCAGGACTATGGT. Amino acids: CASSIFQDYG. The entire CDR3 sequence reads CASSIFQDYGQYF.

Points on this clone: The sequence runs out 3 residues before the end of the CDR3; the remainder is reconstructed from the germline J gene. Other nucleotide sequences from this sample produce the same CDR3. This chain links TRBV2 with TRBJ1-3; D might be TRBD1 (5 bases). In germline, CDR1 is SNHLY, CDR2 FYNNEI. The V end lost 6 bases, the J end lost 4 bases, and 13 bases lay between the germline ends. The CDR3 loop spans 14 amino acids. The chain's CDR3 is CASRAGLTGNTIYF. The sequenced part of the CDR3 DNA is TGTGCCAGCAGGGCAGGGCTAACGGGAAACACC.

CDR3 loop: CASSPTYLYRTRNTEAFF. The covered CDR3 bases are TGTGCCAGCAGCCCGACTTACCTTTACAGGACCCGGAACACTGAA. This chain uses TRBV14 with TRBJ1-1; TRBD1 is a possible D gene (5 bases). Read coverage stops 3 residues before the CDR3 terminus; the germline J gene supplies the remainder. The CDR3 has 18 amino acids. Germline V CDR1 and CDR2: SGHDN, FVKESK. With 4 bases removed from V and 1 base from J, the gap between germline ends came to 22 bases.

As for this clone: The read stops 3 residues short of the end of the CDR3; the missing end is completed from the germline J gene. The rearrangement joins TRBV4-2 to TRBJ2-3; TRBD2 matches at 10 bases. Trimming removed 1 base from V and 4 bases from J; junction bases left unmatched: 8. The germline V gene encodes CDR1 LGHNA and CDR2 YNFKEQ. The CDR3 consists of 17 residues. The CDR3 loop is CASSQGSSGSIADTQYF. CDR3 DNA, as far as it was read: TGTGCCAGCAGCCAAGGATCTAGCGGGAGTATCGCAGATACG.

As to this clone: Read sequence stops 3 residues before the CDR3 end, and the germline J gene provides the missing end. The V and J genes are TRBV11-2 and TRBJ2-1; TRBD2 agrees at 13 bases. The CDR3 is made up of 15 amino acids. Germline lookup yields CDR1 SGHAT and CDR2 FQNNGV. V lost 5 bases and J lost 5; bases outside the gene matches: 3. The CDR3 reads CASSHGLAGDNEQFF. The sequenced CDR3 bases are TGTGCCAGCAGCCACGGACTAGCGGGAGACAATGAG.

A word on this clone: The CDR3 end falls 3 residues outside the read, so it is completed with the germline J gene. V is TRBV25-1 and J is TRBJ2-6; 10 nucleotides agree with TRBD2. The CDR3 contains 18 residues. The germline gives CDR1 MGHDK, CDR2 SYGVNS. Trimming cost V 6 bases and J 3 bases; bases outside gene matches: 11. The CDR3 here is CASREEAGGPVGANVLTF. The DNA read from the CDR3 is TGTGCCAGCAGGGAGGAAGCGGGGGGGCCGGTTGGGGCCAACGTC. Full variable domain (outside the CDR3, taken from reference TRBV25-1 and TRBJ2-6): EADIYQTPRYLVIGTGKKITLECSQTMGHDKMYWYQQDPGMELHLIHYSYGVNSTEKGDLSSESTVSRIRTEHFPLTLESARPSHTSQYLCASREEAGGPVGANVLTFGAGSRLTVL.

As concerns this clone: The missing CDR3 end, 3 residues past where the read stops, is filled in from the germline J gene. The chain recombines TRBV20-1 with TRBJ1-3, with D unresolved. This CDR3 has 15 residues. V lost 0 bases and J 4 bases, leaving 13 bases between the germline ends. Germline V gene data show CDR1 as DFQATT and CDR2 as SNEGSKA (reference sequence). The sequenced CDR3 bases are TGCAGTGCTAGAGACGGATCCGGGTCAGGAAACACC. It encodes CSARDGSGSGNT. The whole CDR3 sequence is CSARDGSGSGNTIYF.